The clone carrying this T cell receptor beta chain has just a few counts. Its antigen is not known. Expressed TCRB transcripts were sequenced because the isolated RNA had all been reverse transcribed beforehand. The assay was immunoSEQ multiplex PCR, and TCRdb's table has in-frame clones only and misses some. The sample lists more than 300,000 clones; 9.3% were seen once. Per the germline V gene, CDR1 is SNHLY and CDR2 is FYNNEI. With V trimmed by 5 bases and J by 8 bases, 6 bases remained unmatched. The CDR3 loop spans 14 amino acids. The sample is drawn from a study of beta chain features in type 1 diabetes. Broader study findings: Across all four CD4+ subsets, people with type 1 diabetes showed modestly shorter TCRB CDR3s.

Sorting gave populations that all exceeded 95% purity. Sequenced sample: central memory CD4+ T cells from blood. The chain carries TRBV2 and TRBJ1-4; 9 bases are a match to TRBD1. The origin of this receptor is a man aged 25-45 years with type 1 diabetes. CDR3 loop: CASSPGTGNEKLFF. CDR3 nucleotides: TGTGCCAGCAGTCCCGGGACAGGGAACGAAAAACTGTTTTTT.